This T cell receptor (beta chain) comes out of a study of cytomegalovirus exposure and HLA in healthy donors. The study's findings and limits: Looking again later, the authors saw that most CMV-associated TCR beta chains seemed HLA-restricted. Across donors, most TCRs were seen rarely, yet some public ones were widespread. Among the most significant clusters, several appeared linked to common viral pathogens in a later analysis. A missense variant in DCLRE1C was later tied to TCR beta V- and J-gene trimming.

PCR employed 60 Vbeta and 13 Jbeta primers. Assay used: immunoSEQ multiplex PCR; TCRdb lists only in-frame clones, some missing. The sample has about 60,000 clones, 65% to 85% seen once. This clone was recorded a few times. What it binds is not known. There are 15 residues in the CDR3. CDR1 is MGHDK, CDR2 SYGVNS, per germline. The germline V and J ends were trimmed by 2 bases and 8 bases, with 18 bases remaining between them. The gene calls are TRBV25-1 and TRBJ1-2; no clear D. The sample comprised PBMCs. The source of this sequence is a woman aged 25 to 39 in good health and CMV-seronegative. CDR3 in amino acids: CASSESEEYAGGYTF. In DNA, the CDR3 is TGTGCCAGCAGTGAAAGCGAGGAATATGCGGGCGGCTACACCTTC.